The entry below describes one TCR beta chain. The record originates from a study of control samples from healthy donors and cancer patients. The CDR3 covers 15 residues. The germline CDR1 and CDR2 sequences are SGHTA and FQGNSA. V was shortened by 6 bases and J by 6 bases, with 15 bases between the two germline ends. Clones were sequenced by immunoSEQ multiplex PCR, and TCRdb holds only the in-frame ones, with some missing. This repertoire shows approximately 110,000 clones, about 80% found once; its top ten account for less than 15%. Sequencing was done on a sample of blood. J is TRBJ1-6 and V is TRBV7-2, with D perhaps matching TRBD1 (6 bases). This TCR derives from a woman between 45 and 65 years old in good health. CDR3 residues: CASRGNTGSNSPLHF. CDR3 nucleotides: TGTGCCAGCAGAGGCAATACAGGGAGTAATTCACCCCTCCACTTT.